The 8 T cell receptor beta chains given below trace back to one sample, sequenced in a study of T-cell reconstitution after alpha-beta-depleted transplantation in children. Unique molecular identifiers were built into the TCRbeta library. TCRdb independently ran MiXCR on the PCR reads; one entry per CDR3 protein. The sample comprises 450,000 to 700,000 distinct CDR3 sequences, 20% to 30% of which are singletons, and around a third rests with the top ten. The input for sequencing was PBMCs, taken before TCRalphabeta/CD19-depleted stem cell transplant. The receptors here all came from a boy younger than two with Wiskott-Aldrich syndrome, due to receive a stem cell transplant.

The chain uses TRBV21-1 and TRBJ2-1; TRBD2 was called by the table and not checked on the DNA. TRBV21-1 has pseudogene status. This CDR3 has 18 residues. DNA of the CDR3: TGTGCCAGCAGCCCCCGGACTAGCGGGAGGAACTTCTACAATGAGCAGTTCTTC. Protein product: CASSPRTSGRNFYNEQFF.

Only a few counts were recorded for this clonotype. The chain carries TRBV28 and TRBJ2-5; 8 nucleotides line up with TRBD1. CDR1 is MDHEN and CDR2 is SYDVKM in the germline V gene. V dropped 5 bases and J dropped 5; count of bases not matched to a gene: 4. The CDR3 spans 13 residues. Here the CDR3 DNA reads TGTGCCAGCAGTGTCAGGGGGCGGGAGACCCAGTACTTC. This gives the protein CASSVRGRETQYF.

This clonotype was observed a few times. V is TRBV11-2 and J is TRBJ2-6, with a weak D call TRBD2 (6 bases). Per germline, CDR1 SGHAT and CDR2 FQNNGV. The length of the CDR3 is 18 residues. Trimming removed 5 bases at V and 4 bases at J, with 21 bases between. In DNA, the CDR3 is TGTGCCAGCAGCCGGGGTCAGAGAAATGGGAGGGGGGCCAACGTCCTGACTTTC. This translates into CASSRGQRNGRGANVLTF. Drawing the rest from reference TRBV11-2 and TRBJ2-6, the complete variable domain is EAGVAQSPRYKIIEKRQSVAFWCNPISGHATLYWYQQILGQGPKLLIQFQNNGVVDDSQLPKDRFSAERLKGVDSTLKIQPAKLEDSAVYLCASSRGQRNGRGANVLTFGAGSRLTVL.

The chain is built from TRBV20-1 and TRBJ2-2, with 7 nucleotides matching TRBD2. Trimming removed 1 base from V and 5 bases from J; junction bases left unmatched: 7. This CDR3 is 15 amino acids long. CDR1 is DFQATT, CDR2 SNEGSKA, per germline (reference sequence). The CDR3 DNA sequence: TGCAGTGCTAGAGCGGGGGGTCCGGAGACCGGGGAGCTGTTTTTT. The encoded protein is CSARAGGPETGELFF.

This clonotype was observed a few times. The CDR3 sequence: CSVEDNAGLYNEQFF. CDR3 nucleotides: TGCAGCGTTGAAGATAACGCAGGGTTATACAATGAGCAGTTCTTC. The chain joins TRBV29-1 to TRBJ2-1; the D gene is possibly TRBD1 (5 bases). The CDR3 extends over 15 amino acids. V lost 0 bases and J 4 bases, leaving 13 bases between the germline ends. Germline CDR1 reads SQVTM; CDR2 reads ANQGSEA.

This sequence joins TRBV15 and TRBJ2-2; D is undetermined. The CDR3 is made up of 13 amino acids. Trimming removed 0 bases from V and 10 bases from J, with 9 bases in between. Germline V CDR1 and CDR2: LNHNV, YYDKDF (reference sequence). The CDR3 nucleotides read TGTGCCACCAGCAGAGATCCTGGCGCGGAGCTGTTTTTT. It yields the protein CATSRDPGAELFF.

The chain recombines TRBV7-3 with TRBJ2-2; D unresolved. Trimming cost V 3 bases and J 6 bases, with 8 bases left between them. Germline lookup yields CDR1 SGHTA and CDR2 FQGTGA. The CDR3 extends over 13 amino acids. The DNA of the CDR3 is TGTGCCAGCAGCTTGGGTTGGTCCGGGGAGCTGTTTTTT. This sequence encodes CASSLGWSGELFF.

The V and J genes are TRBV20-1 and TRBJ1-6, with TRBD1 matching 8 bases. The CDR3 has 18 residues. Germline loops: CDR1 DFQATT, CDR2 SNEGSKA (reference sequence). V was clipped by 0 bases and J by 0 bases; unmatched bases: 7. CDR3 in DNA: TGCAGTGCTAGAGATTCACACAGGGGGAGCTCCTATAATTCACCCCTCCACTTT. It specifies CSARDSHRGSSYNSPLHF.